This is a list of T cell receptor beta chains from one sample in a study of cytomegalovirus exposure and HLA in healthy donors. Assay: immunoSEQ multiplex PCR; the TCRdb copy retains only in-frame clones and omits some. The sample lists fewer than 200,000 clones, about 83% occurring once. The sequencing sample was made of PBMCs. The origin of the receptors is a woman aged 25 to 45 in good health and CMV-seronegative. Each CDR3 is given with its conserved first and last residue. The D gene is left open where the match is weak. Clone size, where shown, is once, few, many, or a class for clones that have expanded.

CDR3aa: CASSPGIGQGSYEQYF
CDR3nt: TGTGCCAGCAGCCCCGGCATCGGACAGGGAAGTTACGAGCAGTACTTC
d_gene: TRBD1
abundance: NA
v_gene: TRBV28
j_gene: TRBJ2-7

CDR3aa: CASSEDRTTNEKLFF
CDR3nt: TGTGCCAGCAGTGAAGACAGGACAACTAATGAAAAACTGTTTTTT
d_gene: NA
abundance: NA
v_gene: TRBV2
j_gene: TRBJ1-4

CDR3aa: CATSRDWSGRQETQYF
CDR3nt: TGTGCCACCAGCAGAGATTGGAGCGGGAGGCAAGAGACCCAGTACTTC
d_gene: TRBD2
abundance: NA
v_gene: TRBV15
j_gene: TRBJ2-5

CDR3aa: CASSVVTGANTGELFF
CDR3nt: TGTGCCAGCAGCGTAGTAACAGGGGCGAACACCGGGGAGCTGTTTTTT
d_gene: TRBD1
abundance: once
v_gene: TRBV9
j_gene: TRBJ2-2

CDR3aa: CASRRRNAGTYEQYF
CDR3nt: TGTGCCAGCCGCAGGAGAAATGCGGGGACTTACGAGCAGTACTTC
d_gene: NA
abundance: NA
v_gene: TRBV27
j_gene: TRBJ2-7

CDR3aa: CASSGGGRRTRTPYEQYF
CDR3nt: TGTGCCAGCAGTGGTGGGGGCAGGAGAACCAGGACGCCCTACGAGCAGTACTTC
d_gene: NA
abundance: NA
v_gene: TRBV2
j_gene: TRBJ2-7

CDR3aa: CASSPTTNTEAFF
CDR3nt: TGTGCCAGCTCACCCACAACGAACACTGAAGCTTTCTTT
d_gene: NA
abundance: NA
v_gene: TRBV18
j_gene: TRBJ1-1

CDR3aa: CASSLGTGGYGYTF
CDR3nt: TGTGCCAGCAGCTTGGGGACAGGGGGATATGGCTACACCTTC
d_gene: TRBD1
abundance: NA
v_gene: TRBV11-2
j_gene: TRBJ1-2

CDR3aa: CASSSDRQSYNEQFF
CDR3nt: TGTGCCAGCAGCTCGGACAGACAATCCTACAATGAGCAGTTCTTC
d_gene: NA
abundance: NA
v_gene: TRBV7-2
j_gene: TRBJ2-1

CDR3aa: CATLSPSSGNTIYF
CDR3nt: TGTGCCACTCTAAGTCCAAGCTCTGGAAACACCATATATTTT
d_gene: NA
abundance: NA
v_gene: TRBV15
j_gene: TRBJ1-3

CDR3aa: CASSLQGVQETQYF
CDR3nt: TGCGCCAGCAGCTTGCAGGGGGTCCAAGAGACCCAGTACTTC
d_gene: TRBD1
abundance: NA
v_gene: TRBV5-1
j_gene: TRBJ2-5

CDR3aa: CASSQDAGTSGGGDTQYF
CDR3nt: TGCGCCAGCAGCCAGGACGCCGGGACTAGCGGGGGTGGAGATACGCAGTATTTT
d_gene: TRBD2
abundance: NA
v_gene: TRBV4-3
j_gene: TRBJ2-3

CDR3aa: CASRLLGTGPHGELFF
CDR3nt: TGTGCCAGCAGGCTTTTGGGGACAGGCCCTCACGGGGAGCTGTTTTTT
d_gene: TRBD1
abundance: NA
v_gene: TRBV27
j_gene: TRBJ2-2

CDR3aa: CASRATGVNEKLFF
CDR3nt: TGTGCCAGCAGAGCGACAGGGGTTAATGAAAAACTGTTTTTT
d_gene: TRBD1
abundance: NA
v_gene: TRBV28
j_gene: TRBJ1-4

CDR3aa: CASFGAGRSYNEQFF
CDR3nt: TGTGCCAGCTTTGGGGCGGGGCGCTCCTACAATGAGCAGTTCTTC
d_gene: NA
abundance: NA
v_gene: TRBV28
j_gene: TRBJ2-1

CDR3aa: CASIRGETQYF
CDR3nt: TGTGCCAGCATCAGGGGTGAGACCCAGTACTTC
d_gene: NA
abundance: NA
v_gene: TRBV5-6
j_gene: TRBJ2-5

CDR3aa: CASSPDGAKNTEAFF
CDR3nt: TGTGCCAGCAGCCCCGATGGAGCTAAGAACACTGAAGCTTTCTTT
d_gene: NA
abundance: NA
v_gene: TRBV7-9
j_gene: TRBJ1-1

CDR3aa: CASSIWTGDNSPLHF
CDR3nt: TGTGCCAGCAGCATATGGACAGGGGATAATTCACCCCTCCACTTT
d_gene: TRBD1
abundance: NA
v_gene: TRBV14
j_gene: TRBJ1-6

CDR3aa: CASSELEGRMNTEAFF
CDR3nt: TGTGCCAGCAGTGAATTGGAGGGGCGAATGAACACTGAAGCTTTCTTT
d_gene: NA
abundance: NA
v_gene: TRBV25-1
j_gene: TRBJ1-1

CDR3aa: CASSFVAGGPQGTDTQYF
CDR3nt: TGCGCCAGCAGCTTTGTAGCGGGAGGGCCACAGGGCACAGATACGCAGTATTTT
d_gene: TRBD2
abundance: NA
v_gene: TRBV5-1
j_gene: TRBJ2-3

CDR3aa: CASSWARLTRAGDGNTIYF
CDR3nt: TGTGCCAGCAGCTGGGCTAGGCTAACCCGGGCAGGGGATGGAAACACCATATATTTT
d_gene: NA
abundance: NA
v_gene: TRBV7-9
j_gene: TRBJ1-3

CDR3aa: CASSLKQGPGEQYF
CDR3nt: TGCGCCAGCAGCTTGAAGCAGGGCCCTGGGGAGCAGTACTTC
d_gene: NA
abundance: once
v_gene: TRBV5-1
j_gene: TRBJ2-7

CDR3aa: CASSHRTGGDQPQHF
CDR3nt: TGTGCCAGCAGTCACCGGACAGGGGGCGATCAGCCCCAGCATTTT
d_gene: TRBD1
abundance: NA
v_gene: TRBV6-1
j_gene: TRBJ1-5

CDR3aa: CASSPSGGQLTGDEQYF
CDR3nt: TGTGCCAGCAGCCCCTCAGGGGGCCAGCTGACCGGGGACGAGCAGTACTTC
d_gene: TRBD1
abundance: once
v_gene: TRBV9
j_gene: TRBJ2-7

CDR3aa: CASSLNRGGEKLFF
CDR3nt: TGTGCCAGCTCTCTGAACCGAGGGGGTGAAAAACTGTTTTTT
d_gene: NA
abundance: NA
v_gene: TRBV18
j_gene: TRBJ1-4

CDR3aa: CASSLPTMTHEQFF
CDR3nt: TGCGCCAGCAGCTTGCCCACTATGACCCATGAGCAGTTCTTC
d_gene: NA
abundance: NA
v_gene: TRBV5-1
j_gene: TRBJ2-1

CDR3aa: CASNRGTGSYEQYF
CDR3nt: TGTGCCAGCAACCGGGGGACAGGGTCCTACGAGCAGTACTTC
d_gene: TRBD1
abundance: NA
v_gene: TRBV9
j_gene: TRBJ2-7

CDR3aa: CASILGTSSTDTQYF
CDR3nt: TGCGCCAGTATCCTTGGAACTAGCAGCACAGATACGCAGTATTTT
d_gene: NA
abundance: NA
v_gene: TRBV5-1
j_gene: TRBJ2-3

CDR3aa: CASSPTPGADTQYF
CDR3nt: TGTGCCAGCAGCCCGACCCCAGGGGCAGATACGCAGTATTTT
d_gene: NA
abundance: NA
v_gene: TRBV11-3
j_gene: TRBJ2-3

CDR3aa: CASSEQYTEAFF
CDR3nt: TGTGCCAGCAGTGAACAATACACTGAAGCTTTCTTT
d_gene: NA
abundance: NA
v_gene: TRBV28
j_gene: TRBJ1-1

CDR3aa: CASSLGRGMSNQPQHF
CDR3nt: TGTGCCAGCAGCTTGGGAAGGGGAATGAGCAATCAGCCCCAGCATTTT
d_gene: NA
abundance: few
v_gene: TRBV5-6
j_gene: TRBJ1-5

CDR3aa: CASSSPGQGSYGYTF
CDR3nt: TGTGCCAGTAGTAGCCCGGGACAGGGTAGCTATGGCTACACCTTC
d_gene: TRBD1
abundance: NA
v_gene: TRBV19
j_gene: TRBJ1-2

CDR3aa: CASSQYRPGGGWSSYEQYF
CDR3nt: TGCGCCAGCAGCCAATACCGCCCCGGTGGGGGCTGGAGCTCCTACGAGCAGTACTTC
d_gene: NA
abundance: NA
v_gene: TRBV4-1
j_gene: TRBJ2-7

CDR3aa: CSVGLAGDYEQYF
CDR3nt: TGCAGCGTTGGACTAGCGGGGGATTACGAGCAGTACTTC
d_gene: TRBD2
abundance: NA
v_gene: TRBV29-1
j_gene: TRBJ2-7

CDR3aa: CASSPSLLRQGNYYEQYF
CDR3nt: TGTGCCAGCAGCCCGTCCCTATTACGACAGGGGAATTACTACGAGCAGTACTTC
d_gene: TRBD1
abundance: once
v_gene: TRBV7-9
j_gene: TRBJ2-7

CDR3aa: CASSLVRGYEQYF
CDR3nt: TGTGCCAGCAGCTTGGTTAGGGGGTACGAGCAGTACTTC
d_gene: NA
abundance: NA
v_gene: TRBV5-6
j_gene: TRBJ2-7

CDR3aa: CASSPPGQNQPQHF
CDR3nt: TGTGCCAGCTCACCACCGGGACAGAATCAGCCCCAGCATTTT
d_gene: TRBD1
abundance: once
v_gene: TRBV18
j_gene: TRBJ1-5

CDR3aa: CASSESGRTDTQYF
CDR3nt: TGTGCCAGCAGTGAAAGTGGCCGCACAGATACGCAGTATTTT
d_gene: NA
abundance: NA
v_gene: TRBV6-1
j_gene: TRBJ2-3

CDR3aa: CASSPSDRVNSPLHF
CDR3nt: TGTGCCAGCTCACCTTCGGACAGGGTCAATTCACCCCTCCACTTT
d_gene: TRBD1
abundance: NA
v_gene: TRBV18
j_gene: TRBJ1-6

CDR3aa: CASTVSGRAVGELFF
CDR3nt: TGTGCCAGCACCGTAAGCGGGAGGGCCGTCGGGGAGCTGTTTTTT
d_gene: TRBD2
abundance: NA
v_gene: TRBV28
j_gene: TRBJ2-2